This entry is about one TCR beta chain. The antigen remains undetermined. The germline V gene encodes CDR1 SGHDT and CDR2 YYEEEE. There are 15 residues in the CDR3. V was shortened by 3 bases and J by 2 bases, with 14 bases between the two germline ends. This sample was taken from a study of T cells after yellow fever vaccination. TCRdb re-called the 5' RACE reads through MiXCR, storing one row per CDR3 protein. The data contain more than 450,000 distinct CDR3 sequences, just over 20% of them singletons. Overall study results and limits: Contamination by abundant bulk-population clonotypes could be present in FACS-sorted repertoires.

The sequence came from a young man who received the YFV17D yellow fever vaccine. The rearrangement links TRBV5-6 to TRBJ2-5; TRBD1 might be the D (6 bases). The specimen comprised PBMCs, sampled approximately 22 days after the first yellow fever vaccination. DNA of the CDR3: TGTGCCAGCAGCTCAACCGGGCAGGGGCAAGAGACCCAGTACTTC. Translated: CASSSTGQGQETQYF.